The T cell receptor (beta chain) described here comes from a study of identical twins. Study-level results: Models predicted less out-of-frame TCR alpha sharing in monozygotic twins than was found. Abundant cord blood beta clonotypes carried fewer insertions; memory repertoires showed none.

The table lists this clonotype with many counts. Its cognate antigen is unknown. Template switching created a universal primer site, and the cDNA included unique molecular identifiers. TCRdb itself ran the 5' RACE reads through MiXCR, one entry per CDR3 protein. The sample comprises about 210,000 distinct CDR3 sequences, roughly 9.4% of which are singletons, and 4% to 6% rests with the top ten. The CDR3 is made up of 13 amino acids. Trimming left V 5 bases short and J 7 bases short, with 14 bases between. Healthy Caucasian donors formed the entire cohort. Sequenced sample: memory (CD45RO+) T cells sorted from blood. The rearrangement links TRBV12-3 or TRBV12-4 to TRBJ1-2; D is ambiguous. This TCR was recovered from a woman between 18 and 30 years old in good health. The CDR3 DNA reads TGTGCCAGCAGTCATCGGGGTTTCGGTGGCTACACCTTC. Translating gives CASSHRGFGGYTF.